Here is one TCR beta chain with its context. Using immunoSEQ multiplex PCR, the repertoire was profiled, and TCRdb retains in-frame clones only, with some absent. This sample has 200,000 to 250,000 clones, with around 83% found just once. The CDR3 totals 15 residues. V was trimmed by 4 bases and J by 2 bases, leaving 14 bases between them. Germline CDR1 and CDR2: SNHLY and FYNNEI. This entry belongs to a study of blood T cell repertoires in COVID-19. The rearrangement joins TRBV2 to TRBJ1-1, with a possible D match to TRBD1 (6 bases). Input material: peripheral blood. This clonotype was obtained from a man under 40 who had recovered from COVID-19. DNA of the CDR3: TGTGCCAGCAGTGTTTTCCAGGGGACCAACACTGAAGCTTTCTTT. Amino acid sequence: CASSVFQGTNTEAFF. Filled out from reference TRBV2 and TRBJ1-1, the complete variable domain reads EPEVTQTPSHQVTQMGQEVILRCVPISNHLYFYWYRQILGQKVEFLVSFYNNEISEKSEIFDDQFSVERPDGSNFTLKIRSTKLEDSAMYFCASSVFQGTNTEAFFGQGTRLTVV.